This T cell receptor (beta chain) comes out of a study of cytomegalovirus exposure and HLA in healthy donors. CDR1 is LNHDA, CDR2 SQIVND, per germline (reference sequence). The V end was cut by 4 bases, the J end by 1 base, with 13 bases between. The CDR3 is 15 residues long. PCR used 60 Vbeta primers and 13 Jbeta primers. Generated by immunoSEQ multiplex PCR, the TCRdb table keeps only in-frame clones and is missing some. Of 110,000 to 150,000 clones detected, approximately 80% appear once; the ten largest clones hold approximately 3.8%. Material: PBMCs. The clonotype originates from a male donor in good health and CMV-seronegative. The chain employs TRBV19 and TRBJ1-1; D gene unclear. In DNA form, the CDR3 reads TGTGCCAGTAGTAAAGCAGGAACCAAGAACACTGAAGCTTTCTTT. Its protein product is CASSKAGTKNTEAFF.